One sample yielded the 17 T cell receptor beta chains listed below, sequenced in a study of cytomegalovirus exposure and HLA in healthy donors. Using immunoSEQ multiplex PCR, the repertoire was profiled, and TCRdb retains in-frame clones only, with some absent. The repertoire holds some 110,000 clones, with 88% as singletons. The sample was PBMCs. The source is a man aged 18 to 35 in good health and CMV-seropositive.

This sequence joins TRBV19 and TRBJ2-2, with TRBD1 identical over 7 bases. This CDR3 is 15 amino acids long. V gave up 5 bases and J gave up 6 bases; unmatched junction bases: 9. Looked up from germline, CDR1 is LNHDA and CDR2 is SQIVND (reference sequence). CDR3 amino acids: CASSVDREGAGELFF. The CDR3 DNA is TGTGCCAGTAGTGTCGACAGGGAAGGGGCCGGGGAGCTGTTTTTT. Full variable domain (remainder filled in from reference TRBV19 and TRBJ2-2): DGGITQSPKYLFRKEGQNVTLSCEQNLNHDAMYWYRQDPGQGLRLIYYSQIVNDFQKGDIAEGYSVSREKKESFPLTVTSAQKNPTAFYLCASSVDREGAGELFFGEGSRLTVL.

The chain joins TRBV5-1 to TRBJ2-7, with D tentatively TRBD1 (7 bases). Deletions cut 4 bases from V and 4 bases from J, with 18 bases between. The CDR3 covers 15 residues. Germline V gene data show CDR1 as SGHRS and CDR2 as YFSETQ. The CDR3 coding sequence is TGCGCCAGCAGCCCGGCAGGGGGGATTGGGTACGAGCAGTACTTC. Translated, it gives CASSPAGGIGYEQYF.

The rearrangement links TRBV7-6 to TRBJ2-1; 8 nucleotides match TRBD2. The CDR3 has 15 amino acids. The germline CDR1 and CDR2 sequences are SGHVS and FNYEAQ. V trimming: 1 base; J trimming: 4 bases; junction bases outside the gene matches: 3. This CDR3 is CASSLVSGAYNEQFF. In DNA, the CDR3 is TGTGCCAGCAGCTTAGTTAGCGGGGCATACAATGAGCAGTTCTTC.

CDR3 nucleotides: TGTGCCAGCAGTCCCAGCCTGGGGGACAGGGGCTCCTACGAGCAGTACTTC. This gives the protein CASSPSLGDRGSYEQYF. The gene calls are TRBV27 and TRBJ2-7; TRBD1 matches at 10 bases. The CDR3 is made up of 17 amino acids. Germline values: CDR1 MNHEY, CDR2 SMNVEV (reference sequence). V shed 5 bases, J shed 0 bases, and the junction held 10 bases outside the gene matches.

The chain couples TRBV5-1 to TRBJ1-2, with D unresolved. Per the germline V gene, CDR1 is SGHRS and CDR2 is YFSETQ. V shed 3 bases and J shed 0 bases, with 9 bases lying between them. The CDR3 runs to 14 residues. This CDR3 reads CASSSLTTNYGYTF. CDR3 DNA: TGCGCCAGCAGCTCCCTGACAACTAACTATGGCTACACCTTC.

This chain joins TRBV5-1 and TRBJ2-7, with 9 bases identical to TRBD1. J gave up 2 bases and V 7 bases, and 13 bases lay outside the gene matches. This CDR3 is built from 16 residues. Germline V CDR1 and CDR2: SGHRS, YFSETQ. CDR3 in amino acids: CASGPRTGAHPYEQYF. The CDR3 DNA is TGCGCCAGCGGGCCGCGGACAGGGGCCCACCCCTACGAGCAGTACTTC.

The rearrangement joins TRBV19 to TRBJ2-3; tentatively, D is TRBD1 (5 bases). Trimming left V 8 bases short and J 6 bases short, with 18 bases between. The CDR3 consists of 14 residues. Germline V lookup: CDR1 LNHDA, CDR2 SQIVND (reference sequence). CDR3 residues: CASLGAPVWDTQYF. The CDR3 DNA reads TGTGCCAGTTTAGGGGCCCCTGTTTGGGATACGCAGTATTTT.

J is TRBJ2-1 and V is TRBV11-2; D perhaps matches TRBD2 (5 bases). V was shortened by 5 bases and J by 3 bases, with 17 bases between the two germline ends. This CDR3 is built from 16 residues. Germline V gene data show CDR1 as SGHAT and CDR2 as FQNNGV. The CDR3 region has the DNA TGTGCCAGCAGCCCAGAGCGGTTCTCAAACTACAATGAGCAGTTCTTC. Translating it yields CASSPERFSNYNEQFF.

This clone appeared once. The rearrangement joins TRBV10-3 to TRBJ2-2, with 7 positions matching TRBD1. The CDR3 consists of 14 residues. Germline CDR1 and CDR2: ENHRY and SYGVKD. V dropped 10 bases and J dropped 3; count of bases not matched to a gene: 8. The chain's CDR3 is CATHDRDDTGELFF. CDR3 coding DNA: TGTGCCACCCACGACAGGGACGACACCGGGGAGCTGTTTTTT.

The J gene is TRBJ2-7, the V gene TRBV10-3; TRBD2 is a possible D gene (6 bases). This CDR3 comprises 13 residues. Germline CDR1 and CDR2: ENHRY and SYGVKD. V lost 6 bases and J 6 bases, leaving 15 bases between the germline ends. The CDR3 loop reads CAIRTETRGEQYF. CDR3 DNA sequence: TGTGCCATCAGGACTGAGACTAGAGGCGAGCAGTACTTC.

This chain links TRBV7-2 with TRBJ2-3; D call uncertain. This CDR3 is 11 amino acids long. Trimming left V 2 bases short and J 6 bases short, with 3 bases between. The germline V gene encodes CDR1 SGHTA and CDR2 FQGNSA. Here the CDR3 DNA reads TGTGCCAGCAGCTTACTGGATACGCAGTATTTT. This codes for CASSLLDTQYF.

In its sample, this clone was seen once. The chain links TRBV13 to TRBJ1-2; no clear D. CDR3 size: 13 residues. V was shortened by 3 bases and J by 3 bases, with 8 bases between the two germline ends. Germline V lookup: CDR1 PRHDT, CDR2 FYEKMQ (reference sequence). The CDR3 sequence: CASSFGNDYGYTF. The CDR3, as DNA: TGTGCCAGCAGCTTCGGGAATGACTATGGCTACACCTTC.

The CDR3 protein is CASSQEWQKNIQYF. As DNA, the CDR3 is TGCGCCAGCAGCCAAGAGTGGCAGAAAAACATTCAGTACTTC. The chain employs TRBV4-1 and TRBJ2-4; D gene uncertain. V was pared by 0 bases and J by 4 bases, with 7 bases between. Germline loops: CDR1 MGHRA, CDR2 YSYEKL. The CDR3 extends over 14 amino acids.

The CDR3 loop reads CASSLEMGLSYEQYF. CDR3 in DNA: TGTGCCAGCAGCTTGGAGATGGGGCTATCCTACGAGCAGTACTTC. The chain links TRBV5-6 to TRBJ2-7; D perhaps matches TRBD1 (5 bases). The V and J ends lost 0 bases and 1 base respectively, with 11 bases between them. This CDR3 comprises 15 residues. Germline V gives CDR1 SGHDT, CDR2 YYEEEE.

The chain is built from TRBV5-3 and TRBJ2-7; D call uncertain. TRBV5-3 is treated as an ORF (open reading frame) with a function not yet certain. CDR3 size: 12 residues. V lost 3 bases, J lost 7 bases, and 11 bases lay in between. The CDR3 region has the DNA TGTGCCAGAAGCTGGGCTAACCTAGAGCAGTACTTC. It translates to CARSWANLEQYF.

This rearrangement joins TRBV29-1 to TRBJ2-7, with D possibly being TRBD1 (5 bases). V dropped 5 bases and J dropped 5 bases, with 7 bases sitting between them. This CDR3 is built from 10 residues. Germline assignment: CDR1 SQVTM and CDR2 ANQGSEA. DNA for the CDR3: TGCAGCGTTCAGGACAACGAGCAGTACTTC. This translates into CSVQDNEQYF.

This chain's CDR3 is CASSPPGLAARTDTQYF. The DNA of the CDR3 is TGTGCCAGCAGCCCCCCGGGACTAGCGGCTCGCACAGATACGCAGTATTTT. The chain employs TRBV7-9 and TRBJ2-3; 11 bases are shared with TRBD2. Germline V gene data show CDR1 as SEHNR and CDR2 as FQNEAQ (reference sequence). CDR3 length: 17 residues. Germline trimming cut 5 bases from V and 1 base from J; bases unmatched to any gene: 8. Using reference TRBV7-9 and TRBJ2-3 for the parts outside the CDR3, the full variable domain is DTGVSQNPRHKITKRGQNVTFRCDPISEHNRLYWYRQTLGQGPEFLTYFQNEAQLEKSRLLSDRFSAERPKGSFSTLEIQRTEQGDSAMYLCASSPPGLAARTDTQYFGPGTRLTVL.